The subject of this entry is one T cell receptor beta chain. What it binds is not known. A single base separates this from a much larger clone, so it may be a read error. These data come from a study of T cells in Graves' hyperthyroidism and ophthalmopathy. About the research overall: The initial diagnosis was the point when peripheral blood was collected, ahead of any treatment.

Study-level results: The model identified upcoming ophthalmopathy a median approximately six months ahead of onset. Most thyroid-expanded clonotypes above 0.001 were also found in blood.

Authors of the study amplified TCR beta CDR3 regions from RNA transcripts. A set of HTBI primers served as the primers for a first-round RT-PCR of the TCR CDR3. TCRdb re-derived calls from the multiplex PCR reads in MiXCR, one entry per CDR3 protein. The profile shows some 800,000 distinct CDR3 sequences, around 39% of them singletons. PBMCs were sourced from over 8.5 ml fresh peripheral blood. The CDR3 spans 15 residues. CDR1 and CDR2 from the germline V gene are SEHNR and FQNEAQ (reference sequence). V usage is TRBV7-9 and J usage is TRBJ2-7; D is tentatively TRBD1 or TRBD2 (5 bases each). This TCR came from a young man with Graves' hyperthyroidism. The sequencing input was blood. CDR3 coding DNA: TGTGCCTGCAGCAGAGAGGGACGGAACTCCTACGAGCAGTACTTC. It encodes CACSREGRNSYEQYF.